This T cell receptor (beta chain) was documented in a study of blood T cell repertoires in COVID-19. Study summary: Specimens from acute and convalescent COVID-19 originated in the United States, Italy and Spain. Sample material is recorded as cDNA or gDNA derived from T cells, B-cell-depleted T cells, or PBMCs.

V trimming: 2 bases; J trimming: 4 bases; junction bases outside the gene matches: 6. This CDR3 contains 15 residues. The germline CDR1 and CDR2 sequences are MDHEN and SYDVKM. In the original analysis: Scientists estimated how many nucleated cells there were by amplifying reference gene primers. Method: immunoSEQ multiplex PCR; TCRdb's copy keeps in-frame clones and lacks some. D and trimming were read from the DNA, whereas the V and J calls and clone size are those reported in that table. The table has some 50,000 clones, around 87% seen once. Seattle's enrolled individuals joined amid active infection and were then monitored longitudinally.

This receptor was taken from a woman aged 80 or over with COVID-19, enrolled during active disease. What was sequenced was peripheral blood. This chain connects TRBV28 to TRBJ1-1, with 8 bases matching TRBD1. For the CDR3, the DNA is TGTGCCAGCAGTTTAAACCCTACAGGGGGCACTGAAGCTTTCTTT. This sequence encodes CASSLNPTGGTEAFF.